The sequence of this TCR beta chain was determined in a study of PD-L1 blockade in urothelial cancer. TCRdb's table, derived via immunoSEQ multiplex PCR, lists solely in-frame clones and lacks some. The table shows about 120,000 clones, with 85% to 90% occurring only once. Stated time point: peripheral blood 6 weeks after treatment start. The CDR3 contains 15 residues. In germline, CDR1 is SGHRS, CDR2 YFSETQ. Trimming took 6 bases from V and 0 from J, leaving 13 bases between them. The genes are TRBV5-1 and TRBJ2-1; possible D gene TRBD2, 6 bases. The sample consisted of PBMCs, taken around atezolizumab (anti-PD-L1) treatment. This TCR derives from a man in his 60s with urothelial cancer. CDR3 amino acids: CASTPGGNSYNEQFF. The CDR3 DNA sequence: TGCGCCAGCACTCCCGGGGGAAACTCCTACAATGAGCAGTTCTTC.